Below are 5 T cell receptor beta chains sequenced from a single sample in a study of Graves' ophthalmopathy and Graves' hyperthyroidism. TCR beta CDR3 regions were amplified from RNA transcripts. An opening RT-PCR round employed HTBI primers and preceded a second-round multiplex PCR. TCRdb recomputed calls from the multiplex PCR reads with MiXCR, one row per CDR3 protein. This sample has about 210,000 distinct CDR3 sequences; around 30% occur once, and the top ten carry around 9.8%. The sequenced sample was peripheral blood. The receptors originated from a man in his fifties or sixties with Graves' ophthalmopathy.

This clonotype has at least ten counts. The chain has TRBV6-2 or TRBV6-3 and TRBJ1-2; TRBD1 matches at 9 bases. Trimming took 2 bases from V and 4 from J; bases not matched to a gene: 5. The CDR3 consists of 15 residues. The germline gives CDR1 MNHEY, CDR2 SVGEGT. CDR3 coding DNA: TGTGCCAGCAGTTACGACAGGGGGTACTTCTATGGCTACACCTTC. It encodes CASSYDRGYFYGYTF.

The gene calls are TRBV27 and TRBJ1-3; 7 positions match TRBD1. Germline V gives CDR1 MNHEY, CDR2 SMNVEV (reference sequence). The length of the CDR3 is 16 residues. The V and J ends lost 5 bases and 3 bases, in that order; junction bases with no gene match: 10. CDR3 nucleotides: TGTGCCAGCAGTCCAAGACAGGGTTTCGGTGGAAACACCATATATTTT. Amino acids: CASSPRQGFGGNTIYF.

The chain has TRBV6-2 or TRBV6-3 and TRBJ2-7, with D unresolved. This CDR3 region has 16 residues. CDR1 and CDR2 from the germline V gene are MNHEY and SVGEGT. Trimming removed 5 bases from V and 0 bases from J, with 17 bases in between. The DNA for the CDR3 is TGTGCCAGCAGTGCCGTATGGGTGTCGATCTCCTACGAGCAGTACTTC. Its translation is CASSAVWVSISYEQYF.

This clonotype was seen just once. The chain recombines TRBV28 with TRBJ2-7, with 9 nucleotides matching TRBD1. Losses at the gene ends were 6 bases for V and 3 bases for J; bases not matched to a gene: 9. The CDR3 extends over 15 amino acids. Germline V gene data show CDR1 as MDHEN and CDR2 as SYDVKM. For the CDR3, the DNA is TGTGCCAGCAGGGGGATAGGGACAGGGTTCTACGAGCAGTACTTC. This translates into CASRGIGTGFYEQYF.

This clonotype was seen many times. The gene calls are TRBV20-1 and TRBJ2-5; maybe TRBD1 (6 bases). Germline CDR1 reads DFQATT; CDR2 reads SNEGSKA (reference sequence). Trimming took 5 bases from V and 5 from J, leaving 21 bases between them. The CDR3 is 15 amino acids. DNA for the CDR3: TGCAGTGCTGGATACGGATTTGGGGGCGGGGAGACCCAGTACTTC. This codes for CSAGYGFGGGETQYF.